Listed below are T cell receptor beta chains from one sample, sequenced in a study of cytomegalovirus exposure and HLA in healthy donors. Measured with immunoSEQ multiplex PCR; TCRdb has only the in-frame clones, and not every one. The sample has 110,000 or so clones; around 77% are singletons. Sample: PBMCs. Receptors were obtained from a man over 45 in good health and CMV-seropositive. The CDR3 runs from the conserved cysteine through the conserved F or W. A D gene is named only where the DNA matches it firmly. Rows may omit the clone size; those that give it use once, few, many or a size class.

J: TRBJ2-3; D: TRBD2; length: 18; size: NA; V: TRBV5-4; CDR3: CASSLVLLAGGPGDTQYF; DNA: TGTGCCAGCAGCTTGGTCTTGTTAGCGGGAGGGCCGGGGGATACGCAGTATTTT
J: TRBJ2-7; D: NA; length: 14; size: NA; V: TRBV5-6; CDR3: CASSFLDSSYEQYF; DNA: TGTGCCAGCAGCTTCCTGGACAGCTCCTACGAGCAGTACTTC
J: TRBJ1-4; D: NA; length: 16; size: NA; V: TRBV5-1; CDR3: CASSLVGQDLNEKLFF; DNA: TGCGCCAGCAGCTTGGTTGGCCAGGATCTTAATGAAAAACTGTTTTTT
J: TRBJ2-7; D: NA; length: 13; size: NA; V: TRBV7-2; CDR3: CASSSRGQREQYF; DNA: TGTGCCAGCAGCTCAAGGGGCCAGAGGGAGCAGTACTTC
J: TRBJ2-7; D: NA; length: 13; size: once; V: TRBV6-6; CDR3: CASTTPLSYEQYF; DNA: TGTGCCAGCACAACCCCCCTATCCTACGAGCAGTACTTC
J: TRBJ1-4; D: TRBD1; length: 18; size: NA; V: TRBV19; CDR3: CASSLEGQATQANEKLFF; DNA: TGTGCCAGTAGTTTGGAGGGACAGGCCACCCAGGCTAATGAAAAACTGTTTTTT
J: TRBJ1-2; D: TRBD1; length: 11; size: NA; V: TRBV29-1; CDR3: CSVRTGEGYTF; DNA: TGCAGCGTTAGGACAGGGGAAGGCTACACCTTC
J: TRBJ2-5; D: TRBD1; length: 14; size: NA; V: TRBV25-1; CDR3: CASSGNRGYETQYF; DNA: TGTGCCAGCAGTGGGAACAGGGGATATGAGACCCAGTACTTC
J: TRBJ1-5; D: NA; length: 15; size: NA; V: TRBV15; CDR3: CATSRDLGDNQPQHF; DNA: TGTGCCACCAGCAGAGATTTGGGAGACAATCAGCCCCAGCATTTT
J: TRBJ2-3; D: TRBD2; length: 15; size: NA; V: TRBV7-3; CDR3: CASSFSGGYGDTQYF; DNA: TGTGCCAGCAGCTTTAGCGGGGGGTACGGAGATACGCAGTATTTT
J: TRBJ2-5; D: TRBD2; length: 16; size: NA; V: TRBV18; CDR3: CASSPLPASGEETQYF; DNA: TGTGCCAGCTCACCATTGCCGGCTAGCGGGGAAGAGACCCAGTACTTC
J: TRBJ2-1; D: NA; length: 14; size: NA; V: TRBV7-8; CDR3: CASSSRGPYNEQFF; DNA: TGTGCCAGCAGCAGCCGGGGTCCCTACAATGAGCAGTTCTTC
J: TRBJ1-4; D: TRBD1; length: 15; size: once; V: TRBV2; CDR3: CASGETGATNEKLFF; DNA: TGTGCCAGTGGGGAGACAGGGGCAACTAATGAAAAACTGTTTTTT
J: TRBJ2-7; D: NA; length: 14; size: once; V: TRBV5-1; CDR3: CASSLEVGSYEQYF; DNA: TGCGCCAGCAGCTTGGAAGTCGGCTCCTACGAGCAGTACTTC
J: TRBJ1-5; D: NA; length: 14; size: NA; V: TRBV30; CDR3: CAWSTGVGNQPQHF; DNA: TGTGCCTGGAGCACGGGGGTGGGAAATCAGCCCCAGCATTTT
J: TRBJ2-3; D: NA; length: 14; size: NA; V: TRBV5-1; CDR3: CASSSLSSSDTQYF; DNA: TGCGCCAGCAGCTCCCTTAGCTCATCAGATACGCAGTATTTT
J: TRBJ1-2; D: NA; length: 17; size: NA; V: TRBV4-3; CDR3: CASSQDLVDSANYGYTF; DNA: TGCGCCAGCAGCCAAGATTTGGTAGACTCCGCTAACTATGGCTACACCTTC
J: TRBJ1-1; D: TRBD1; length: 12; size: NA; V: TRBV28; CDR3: CATGTGYTEAFF; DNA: TGTGCTACCGGGACAGGGTACACTGAAGCTTTCTTT
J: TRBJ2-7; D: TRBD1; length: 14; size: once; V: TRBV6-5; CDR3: CASSYGTGDYEQYF; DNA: TGTGCCAGCAGTTACGGGACAGGGGACTACGAGCAGTACTTC
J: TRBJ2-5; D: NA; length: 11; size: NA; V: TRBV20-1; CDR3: CSAGRDTTQYF; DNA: TGCAGTGCTGGCCGGGATACGACCCAGTACTTC
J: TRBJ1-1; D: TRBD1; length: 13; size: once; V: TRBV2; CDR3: CASSESDRGGFFF; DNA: TGTGCCAGCAGTGAATCGGACAGGGGAGGATTTTTCTTT
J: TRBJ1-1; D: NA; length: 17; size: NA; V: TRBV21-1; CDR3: CASSTPGSPRGNTEAFF; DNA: TGTGCCAGCAGCACCCCCGGGTCTCCTAGGGGGAACACTGAAGCTTTCTTT
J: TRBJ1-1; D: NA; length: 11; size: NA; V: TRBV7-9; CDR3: CASSPSTEAFF; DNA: TGTGCCAGCAGCCCATCCACTGAAGCTTTCTTT
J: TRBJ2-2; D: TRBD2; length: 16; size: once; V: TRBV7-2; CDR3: CASSFYRLAGGGELFF; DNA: TGTGCCAGCAGTTTTTACCGACTAGCGGGAGGAGGGGAGCTGTTTTTT
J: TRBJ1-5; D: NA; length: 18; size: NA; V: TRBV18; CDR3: CASSPGQGGLGSNQPQHF; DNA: TGTGCCAGCTCACCTGGCCAGGGAGGGTTGGGCAGCAATCAGCCCCAGCATTTT
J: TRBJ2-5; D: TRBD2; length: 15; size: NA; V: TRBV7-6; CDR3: CASSFSGSFLETQYF; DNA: TGTGCCAGCAGCTTTAGCGGGAGTTTTCTCGAGACCCAGTACTTC
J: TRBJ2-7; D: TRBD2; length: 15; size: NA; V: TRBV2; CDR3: CASSDRTSGSNEQYF; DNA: TGTGCCAGCAGTGATCGGACTAGCGGGTCCAACGAGCAGTACTTC
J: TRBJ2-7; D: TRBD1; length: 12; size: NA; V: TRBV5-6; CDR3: CASSPGQGEQYF; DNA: TGTGCCAGCAGCCCTGGACAGGGCGAGCAGTACTTC
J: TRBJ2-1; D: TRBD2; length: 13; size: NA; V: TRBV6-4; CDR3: CASSPQWGGEQFF; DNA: TGTGCCAGCAGCCCTCAGTGGGGGGGAGAGCAGTTCTTC
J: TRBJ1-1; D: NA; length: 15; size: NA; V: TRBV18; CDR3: CASSPPSRQTTEAFF; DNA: TGTGCCAGCTCACCACCATCCAGACAGACGACTGAAGCTTTCTTT
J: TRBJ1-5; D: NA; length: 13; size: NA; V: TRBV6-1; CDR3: CASSRLHGQPQHF; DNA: TGTGCCAGCAGTCGACTCCATGGGCAGCCCCAGCATTTT
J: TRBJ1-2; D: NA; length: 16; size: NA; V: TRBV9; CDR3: CASSVAQGTPNYGYTF; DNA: TGTGCCAGCAGCGTAGCGCAGGGTACCCCTAACTATGGCTACACCTTC
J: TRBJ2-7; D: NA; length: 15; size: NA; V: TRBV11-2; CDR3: CASSLERRPSYEQYF; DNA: TGTGCCAGCAGCTTAGAACGGAGGCCCTCCTACGAGCAGTACTTC
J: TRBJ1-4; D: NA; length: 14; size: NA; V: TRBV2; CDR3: CASSATGFNEKLFF; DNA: TGTGCCAGCAGTGCTACAGGGTTTAATGAAAAACTGTTTTTT
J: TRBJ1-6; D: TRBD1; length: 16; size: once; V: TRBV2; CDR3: CASSPFPGQGNSPLHF; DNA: TGTGCCAGCAGCCCTTTTCCGGGACAGGGTAATTCACCCCTCCACTTT
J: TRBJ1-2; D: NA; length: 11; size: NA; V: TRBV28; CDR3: CALGLGYGYTF; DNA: TGTGCGTTGGGGCTTGGTTATGGCTACACCTTC
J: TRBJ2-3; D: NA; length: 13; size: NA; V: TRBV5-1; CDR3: CASSLGGLDTQYF; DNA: TGCGCCAGCAGCTTGGGGGGGCTGGATACGCAGTATTTT
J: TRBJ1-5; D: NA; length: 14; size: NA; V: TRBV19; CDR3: CASGRSAGNQPQHF; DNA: TGTGCCAGTGGCCGGTCGGCGGGGAATCAGCCCCAGCATTTT
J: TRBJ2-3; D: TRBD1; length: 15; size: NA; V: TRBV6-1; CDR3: CASSGGQGRTDTQYF; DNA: TGTGCCAGCAGTGGAGGACAGGGCCGCACAGATACGCAGTATTTT
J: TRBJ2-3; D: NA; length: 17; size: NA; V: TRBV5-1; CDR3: CASSSLPAGPSTDTQYF; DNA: TGCGCCAGCAGCTCCCTCCCGGCGGGACCTAGCACAGATACGCAGTATTTT
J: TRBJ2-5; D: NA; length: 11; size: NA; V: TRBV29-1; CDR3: CSVGVGETQYF; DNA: TGCAGCGTCGGGGTAGGGGAGACCCAGTACTTC
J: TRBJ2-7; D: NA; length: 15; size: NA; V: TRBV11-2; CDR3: CASSLAASQTREQYF; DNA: TGTGCCAGCAGCTTAGCAGCGTCCCAGACCCGGGAGCAGTACTTC
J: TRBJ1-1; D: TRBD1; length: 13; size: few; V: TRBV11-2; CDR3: CASSSQGGTEAFF; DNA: TGTGCCAGCAGCTCACAGGGGGGCACTGAAGCTTTCTTT
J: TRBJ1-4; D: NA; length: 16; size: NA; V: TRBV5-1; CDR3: CASSLEGRTKGEKLFF; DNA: TGCGCCAGCAGCTTGGAGGGTCGGACAAAAGGTGAAAAACTGTTTTTT
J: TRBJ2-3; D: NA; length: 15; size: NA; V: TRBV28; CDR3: CASSSPGGATDTQYF; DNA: TGTGCCAGCAGCTCACCGGGCGGGGCCACAGATACGCAGTATTTT
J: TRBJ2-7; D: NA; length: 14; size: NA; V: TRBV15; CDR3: CATSTRMTGSEQYF; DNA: TGTGCCACCAGCACCAGGATGACAGGTAGCGAGCAGTACTTC
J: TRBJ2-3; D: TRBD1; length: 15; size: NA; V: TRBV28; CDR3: CAGSSTGINTDTQYF; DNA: TGTGCCGGCAGTTCGACAGGGATTAACACAGATACGCAGTATTTT
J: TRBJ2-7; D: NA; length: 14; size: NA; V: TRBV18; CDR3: CASSPTHTSYEQYF; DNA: TGTGCCAGCTCACCCACACACACCTCCTACGAGCAGTACTTC
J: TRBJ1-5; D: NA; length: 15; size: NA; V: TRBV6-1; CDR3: CASTGRDSRSQPQHF; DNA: TGTGCCAGCACCGGAAGGGACTCTCGCAGTCAGCCCCAGCATTTT
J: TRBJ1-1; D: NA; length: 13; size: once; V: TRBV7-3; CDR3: CASSLGMNTEAFF; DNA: TGTGCCAGCAGCCTCGGGATGAACACTGAAGCTTTCTTT
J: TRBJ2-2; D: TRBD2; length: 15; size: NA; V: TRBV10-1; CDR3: CASSSSGGNTGELFF; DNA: TGCGCCAGCAGTTCCAGCGGGGGCAACACCGGGGAGCTGTTTTTT
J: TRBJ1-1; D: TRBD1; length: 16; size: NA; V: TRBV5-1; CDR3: CASSLEGGRGDTEAFF; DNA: TGCGCCAGCAGCTTGGAAGGGGGCAGGGGGGACACTGAAGCTTTCTTT
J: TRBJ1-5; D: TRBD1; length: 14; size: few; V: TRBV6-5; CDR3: CASRSGTGVHPQHF; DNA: TGTGCCAGCAGATCGGGGACAGGGGTCCATCCCCAGCATTTT
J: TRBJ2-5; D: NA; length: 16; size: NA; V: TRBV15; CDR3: CATSSADRGAGPTQYF; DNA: TGTGCCACCAGCAGCGCCGACCGGGGGGCCGGGCCGACCCAGTACTTC
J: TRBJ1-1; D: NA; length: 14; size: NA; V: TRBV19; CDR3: CASSAGVMNTEAFF; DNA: TGTGCCAGTAGCGCAGGGGTAATGAACACTGAAGCTTTCTTT